This T cell receptor beta chain derives from a study of T-cell memory formation after mild COVID-19. From the 5' RACE reads, TCRdb called clonotypes with MiXCR, one entry per CDR3 protein. The sample has 290,000 or so distinct CDR3 sequences; approximately 19% are singletons. Germline lookup yields CDR1 SEHNR and CDR2 FQNEAQ (reference sequence). The length of the CDR3 is 14 residues. Trimming pared 5 bases from V and 1 base from J, leaving 11 bases between. V is TRBV7-9 and J is TRBJ2-5; D gene uncertain. This TCR came from a man younger than 30 who had mild COVID-19 (a few samples of this study predate the infection). Cell type and time point are not known. Material: PBMCs or a T cell subset sorted from them (not recorded which). DNA of the CDR3: TGTGCCAGCAGCCCCCCAGCAGGCCAAGAGACCCAGTACTTC. The encoded protein is CASSPPAGQETQYF.